The clone carrying this TCR beta chain has just a few counts. Its antigen remains unidentified. Unique molecular identifiers were present in the TCR beta cDNA libraries. Starting from around 1 to 10 million T cells, the study yielded roughly 0.5 million cDNA molecules. TCRdb re-called the PCR reads through MiXCR, storing one row per CDR3 protein. The sample lists hundreds of thousands of distinct CDR3 sequences, around 50% seen once, with roughly 4.4% in the top ten. This CDR3 is built from 14 residues. Germline loops: CDR1 SGHTS, CDR2 YDEGEE. V was pared by 0 bases and J by 3 bases, with 10 bases between. The source of the sample is a study of post-analysis software for immune sequencing data. Study-level background: Both relapsing-remitting and secondary progressive multiple sclerosis featured among the disease courses, as did progressive-relapsing multiple sclerosis.

Overall study findings and caveats: A significant reduction in normalized Chao1 diversity was observed in multiple sclerosis patients versus controls. TRBV segments more frequent in patients than in controls numbered a few and included TRBV5-6, TRBV5-1 and TRBV20-1.

This TCR derives from a girl between 5 and 17 years old with multiple sclerosis. The chain combines TRBV5-8 with TRBJ2-7, with D hard to call. Sequenced sample: blood. The CDR3: CASSLGRRGYEQYF. As DNA, the CDR3 is TGTGCCAGCAGCTTGGGCCGCAGAGGCTACGAGCAGTACTTC.